One T cell receptor (beta chain) is described in this entry. What it recognizes is unknown. From germline, CDR1 is MDHEN and CDR2 SYDVKM. The CDR3 is 14 residues long. V was clipped by 1 base and J by 4 bases, with 7 bases between them. This sample is part of a study of breast tumors, draining lymph nodes, adjacent tissues. General study findings and limits: Luminal-like breast cancer showed significantly higher tumor–nontumor repertoire similarity than basal-like.

Samples came from axillary lymph nodes draining the breast cancer. From the multiplex PCR reads, TCRdb called clonotypes with MiXCR, one entry per CDR3 protein. The sample has some 140,000 distinct CDR3 sequences, roughly 20% seen once; the top ten hold around 2.2%. This TCR came from a female donor with breast cancer. Some clones in this sample may be carry-over from other donors' samples. V usage is TRBV28 and J usage is TRBJ2-2, with D uncertain. Sequencing was performed on axillary lymph node tissue. This chain's CDR3 is CASSLLGGTGELFF. In DNA, the CDR3 is TGTGCCAGCAGTTTATTGGGTGGCACCGGGGAGCTGTTTTTT.